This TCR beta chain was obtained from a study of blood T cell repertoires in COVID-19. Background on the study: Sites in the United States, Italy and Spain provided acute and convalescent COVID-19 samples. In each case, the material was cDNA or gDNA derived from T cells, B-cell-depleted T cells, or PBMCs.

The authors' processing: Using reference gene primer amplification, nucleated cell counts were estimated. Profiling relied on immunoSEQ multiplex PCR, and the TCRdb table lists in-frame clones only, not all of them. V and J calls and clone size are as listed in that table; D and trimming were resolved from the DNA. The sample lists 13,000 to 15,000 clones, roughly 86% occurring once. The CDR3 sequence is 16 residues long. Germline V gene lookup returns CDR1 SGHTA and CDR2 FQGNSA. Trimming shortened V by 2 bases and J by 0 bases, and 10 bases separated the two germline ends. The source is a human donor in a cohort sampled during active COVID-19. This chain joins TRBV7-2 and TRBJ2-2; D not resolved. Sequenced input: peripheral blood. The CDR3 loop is CASSLRRNANTGELFF. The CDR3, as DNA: TGTGCCAGCAGCTTACGCAGGAACGCGAACACCGGGGAGCTGTTTTTT.